This paragraph covers one T cell receptor beta chain sequence. The data derive from a study of cytomegalovirus exposure and HLA in healthy donors. Primers included in the PCR were 60 Vbeta and 13 Jbeta primers. Here immunoSEQ multiplex PCR was the method, and the copy in TCRdb shows in-frame clones only, minus some. The sample contains about 92,000 clones, 84% of which appear only once. The sample taken for sequencing was PBMCs. This TCR came from a woman in her late teens or twenties in good health and CMV-seropositive.

CDR3 loop: CASSEVPVSPLHF. The CDR3 coding sequence is TGTGCCAGCAGTGAAGTACCAGTTTCACCCCTCCACTTT. The chain joins TRBV6-1 to TRBJ1-6; D not resolved. The CDR3 length is 13 residues. V was shortened by 1 base and J by 9 bases, with 7 bases between the two germline ends. The V gene's germline CDR1 is MNHNS and CDR2 SASEGT.